This is a list of T cell receptor beta chains from one sample in a study of cytomegalovirus exposure and HLA in healthy donors. TCRdb's copy holds only in-frame clones and misses some; the assay was immunoSEQ multiplex PCR. Of some 120,000 clones listed, approximately 69% are singletons. The sample taken for sequencing was PBMCs. The origin of the receptors is a man between 40 and 49 years old in good health and CMV-seropositive. CDR3s include the opening cysteine and the closing phenylalanine or tryptophan. A D gene is named only where the DNA matches it firmly. Clone sizes are given selectively: once, few, many, or a class where the clone is expanded.

J gene: TRBJ2-7
clone size: NA
V gene: TRBV6-6
D gene: TRBD1
CDR3 protein: CASSWGQVPGEQYF
CDR3 DNA: TGTGCCAGCTCGTGGGGACAGGTGCCGGGGGAGCAGTACTTC

J gene: TRBJ2-7
clone size: NA
V gene: TRBV28
D gene: TRBD1
CDR3 protein: CASRALRDRVDYEQYF
CDR3 DNA: TGTGCCAGCAGAGCTCTCCGGGACAGGGTCGACTACGAGCAGTACTTC

J gene: TRBJ2-7
clone size: NA
V gene: TRBV6-5
D gene: TRBD2
CDR3 protein: CASKPSGSLYEQYF
CDR3 DNA: TGTGCCAGCAAACCTAGCGGGAGCCTGTACGAGCAGTACTTC

J gene: TRBJ1-5
clone size: NA
V gene: TRBV15
D gene: NA
CDR3 protein: CATSPNTGTPTHSNQPQHF
CDR3 DNA: TGTGCCACCAGCCCCAATACCGGGACACCGACCCATAGCAATCAGCCCCAGCATTTT

J gene: TRBJ2-7
clone size: NA
V gene: TRBV28
D gene: TRBD2
CDR3 protein: CASTGTTNYEQYF
CDR3 DNA: TGTGCCAGCACCGGGACTACTAATTACGAGCAGTACTTC

J gene: TRBJ2-2
clone size: NA
V gene: TRBV6-1
D gene: NA
CDR3 protein: CASSETGGLNGELFF
CDR3 DNA: TGTGCCAGCAGTGAAACTGGTGGACTGAACGGGGAGCTGTTTTTT

J gene: TRBJ1-1
clone size: NA
V gene: TRBV5-1
D gene: NA
CDR3 protein: CASSFTTRGNTEAFF
CDR3 DNA: TGCGCCAGCAGCTTCACTACCAGGGGGAACACTGAAGCTTTCTTT

J gene: TRBJ1-1
clone size: NA
V gene: TRBV5-5
D gene: NA
CDR3 protein: CASSSSPGRGNTEAFF
CDR3 DNA: TGTGCCAGCAGCTCCTCCCCGGGTAGGGGGAACACTGAAGCTTTCTTT

J gene: TRBJ2-7
clone size: NA
V gene: TRBV6-5
D gene: TRBD2
CDR3 protein: CASSYSGLAGPYEQYF
CDR3 DNA: TGTGCCAGCAGTTACTCGGGGCTAGCGGGACCCTACGAGCAGTACTTC

J gene: TRBJ1-6
clone size: NA
V gene: TRBV5-8
D gene: NA
CDR3 protein: CASSLTGNSYNSPLHF
CDR3 DNA: TGTGCCAGCAGCTTAACGGGGAACTCCTATAATTCACCCCTCCACTTT

J gene: TRBJ2-7
clone size: few
V gene: TRBV6-5
D gene: TRBD1
CDR3 protein: CASSAEQGSSYEQYF
CDR3 DNA: TGTGCCAGCAGTGCAGAACAGGGGAGCTCCTACGAGCAGTACTTC

J gene: TRBJ2-3
clone size: NA
V gene: TRBV6-5
D gene: NA
CDR3 protein: CASSSGEAGDTQYF
CDR3 DNA: TGTGCCAGCAGTTCGGGGGAGGCTGGAGATACGCAGTATTTT

J gene: TRBJ1-3
clone size: NA
V gene: TRBV14
D gene: NA
CDR3 protein: CASSQVRNTIYF
CDR3 DNA: TGTGCCAGCAGCCAAGTTAGAAACACCATATATTTT

J gene: TRBJ2-1
clone size: NA
V gene: TRBV4-2
D gene: NA
CDR3 protein: CASSQLAGLRNEQFF
CDR3 DNA: TGTGCCAGCAGCCAGCTGGCAGGGCTAAGGAATGAGCAGTTCTTC

J gene: TRBJ1-1
clone size: NA
V gene: TRBV7-9
D gene: NA
CDR3 protein: CALGIPFEAFF
CDR3 DNA: TGTGCCCTCGGGATCCCCTTTGAAGCTTTCTTT

J gene: TRBJ1-2
clone size: NA
V gene: TRBV15
D gene: NA
CDR3 protein: CATSRDGGDYGYTF
CDR3 DNA: TGTGCCACCAGCAGAGATGGAGGGGACTATGGCTACACCTTC

J gene: TRBJ1-1
clone size: NA
V gene: TRBV19
D gene: NA
CDR3 protein: CASSPRTADTEAFF
CDR3 DNA: TGTGCCAGTAGTCCAAGGACAGCTGACACTGAAGCTTTCTTT

J gene: TRBJ1-1
clone size: NA
V gene: TRBV28
D gene: TRBD1
CDR3 protein: CASSRGAGTEAFF
CDR3 DNA: TGTGCCAGCTCCAGGGGGGCTGGGACTGAAGCTTTCTTT

J gene: TRBJ1-1
clone size: NA
V gene: TRBV7-6
D gene: TRBD1
CDR3 protein: CASSSPEQGRGEAFF
CDR3 DNA: TGTGCCAGCAGCTCCCCCGAACAGGGGCGTGGTGAAGCTTTCTTT

J gene: TRBJ2-1
clone size: NA
V gene: TRBV28
D gene: NA
CDR3 protein: CASSPGGRWNNEQFF
CDR3 DNA: TGTGCCAGCAGTCCTGGAGGGAGGTGGAACAATGAGCAGTTCTTC

J gene: TRBJ2-3
clone size: once
V gene: TRBV30
D gene: NA
CDR3 protein: CAWSRGDRITDTQYF
CDR3 DNA: TGTGCCTGGAGTAGGGGGGACAGAATCACAGATACGCAGTATTTT

J gene: TRBJ1-2
clone size: NA
V gene: TRBV7-9
D gene: NA
CDR3 protein: CASSFSGYYGYTF
CDR3 DNA: TGTGCCAGCAGCTTTTCGGGGTACTATGGCTACACCTTC

J gene: TRBJ2-7
clone size: NA
V gene: TRBV11-2
D gene: TRBD1
CDR3 protein: CASSLGQGAAYEQYF
CDR3 DNA: TGTGCCAGCAGCTTAGGGCAGGGGGCAGCCTACGAGCAGTACTTC

J gene: TRBJ1-1
clone size: once
V gene: TRBV5-1
D gene: NA
CDR3 protein: CASSLYTVNTEAFF
CDR3 DNA: TGCGCCAGCAGCTTGTACACAGTGAACACTGAAGCTTTCTTT

J gene: TRBJ2-1
clone size: once
V gene: TRBV5-1
D gene: TRBD2
CDR3 protein: CASSPRTSGSGNEQFF
CDR3 DNA: TGCGCCAGCAGCCCCCGGACTAGCGGGAGTGGCAATGAGCAGTTCTTC

J gene: TRBJ1-4
clone size: NA
V gene: TRBV13
D gene: NA
CDR3 protein: CASSVRGRGPTNEKLFF
CDR3 DNA: TGTGCCAGCAGTGTTAGGGGTAGGGGCCCAACTAATGAAAAACTGTTTTTT

J gene: TRBJ1-4
clone size: NA
V gene: TRBV5-1
D gene: TRBD1
CDR3 protein: CASSPGTGANEKLFF
CDR3 DNA: TGCGCCAGCAGCCCGGGGACAGGGGCTAATGAAAAACTGTTTTTT

J gene: TRBJ1-2
clone size: NA
V gene: TRBV28
D gene: NA
CDR3 protein: CASSSLGTDYGYTF
CDR3 DNA: TGTGCCAGCAGTTCCTTGGGCACCGACTATGGCTACACCTTC

J gene: TRBJ1-6
clone size: NA
V gene: TRBV7-9
D gene: TRBD1
CDR3 protein: CATRSRDRGNSPLHF
CDR3 DNA: TGTGCCACCAGGTCCCGGGACAGGGGTAATTCACCCCTCCACTTT

J gene: TRBJ2-2
clone size: NA
V gene: TRBV5-6
D gene: TRBD1
CDR3 protein: CASSLRTGGNTGELFF
CDR3 DNA: TGTGCCAGCAGCTTGAGGACAGGGGGAAACACCGGGGAGCTGTTTTTT

J gene: TRBJ2-1
clone size: once
V gene: TRBV6-1
D gene: TRBD1
CDR3 protein: CASRGTGGINEQFF
CDR3 DNA: TGTGCCAGCAGAGGGACAGGGGGCATTAATGAGCAGTTCTTC

J gene: TRBJ1-1
clone size: few
V gene: TRBV19
D gene: TRBD1
CDR3 protein: CASSALTGVEEAFF
CDR3 DNA: TGTGCCAGTAGTGCTTTGACAGGGGTGGAGGAAGCTTTCTTT

J gene: TRBJ2-1
clone size: NA
V gene: TRBV7-2
D gene: TRBD2
CDR3 protein: CASSLASGFEQFF
CDR3 DNA: TGTGCCAGCAGCTTGGCTAGCGGGTTTGAGCAGTTCTTC

J gene: TRBJ1-3
clone size: NA
V gene: TRBV4-2
D gene: TRBD1
CDR3 protein: CASSQADRVLSGNTIYF
CDR3 DNA: TGTGCCAGCAGCCAAGCCGACAGGGTCCTCTCTGGAAACACCATATATTTT

J gene: TRBJ2-7
clone size: NA
V gene: TRBV2
D gene: TRBD1
CDR3 protein: CASSANLGQAGGEQYF
CDR3 DNA: TGTGCCAGCAGTGCTAACCTTGGACAGGCTGGGGGCGAGCAGTACTTC

J gene: TRBJ2-1
clone size: NA
V gene: TRBV19
D gene: NA
CDR3 protein: CASSLSSGEWYNEQFF
CDR3 DNA: TGTGCCAGTAGCCTTTCAAGCGGAGAGTGGTACAATGAGCAGTTCTTC